The 14 T cell receptor beta chains below come from one sample, sequenced in a study of shared clonotypes between healthy human individuals (dated by TCRdb to about 2020). Libraries were made using the immunoSEQ multiplex PCR assay. Sourced from immuneACCESS, this table was stored by TCRdb with only in-frame sequences that have V and J called. A share of the clones is absent; for the studies checked, an unresolved V gene accounts for under half, and the remainder has no known explanation. Within this sample are fewer than 3 million clones, with just under 95% of them counted one time only. The biggest ten clones account for 0.37% of the sample. The sample consisted of naive CD4+ T cells from PBMCs. The intended sense of this specimen's cell subset or site label: CD45RA+ positively selected. The receptors here all came from a man between 18 and 29 years old in good health. Some clones in this sample may be carry-over from other donors' samples.

This chain links TRBV2 with TRBJ1-4; D call uncertain. This CDR3 comprises 14 residues. The V and J ends lost 5 bases and 4 bases respectively, with 11 bases between them. Germline V gene data show CDR1 as SNHLY and CDR2 as FYNNEI. Here the CDR3 reads CASSFSANNEKLFF. The CDR3 nucleotides are TGTGCCAGCAGTTTCTCAGCCAATAATGAAAAACTGTTTTTT.

This clone was counted once. CDR3 nucleotides: TGTGCCAGCAGGACCCAACAGGGAGGGTACACTGAAGCTTTCTTT. Its translation: CASRTQQGGYTEAFF. The V and J genes are TRBV27 and TRBJ1-1, with D perhaps matching TRBD1 (6 bases). Trimming shortened V by 6 bases and J by 3 bases, and 17 bases separated the two germline ends. Germline V gene data show CDR1 as MNHEY and CDR2 as SMNVEV (reference sequence). CDR3 length equals 15 residues.

The V call is TRBV18, the J call TRBJ1-2, with D possibly TRBD1 on 5 matching bases. Deletions cut 3 bases from V and 8 bases from J, with 13 bases between. CDR3 length: 13 residues. Looked up from germline, CDR1 is KGHSH and CDR2 is LQKENI. CDR3 protein: CASSPPIGAGYTF. DNA of the CDR3: TGTGCCAGCTCACCGCCCATCGGGGCCGGCTACACCTTC. Supplemented by reference TRBV18 and TRBJ1-2, the full variable domain reads NAGVMQNPRHLVRRRGQEARLRCSPMKGHSHVYWYRQLPEEGLKFMVYLQKENIIDESGMPKERFSAEFPKEGPSILRIQQVVRGDSAAYFCASSPPIGAGYTFGSGTRLTVV.

J is TRBJ2-7 and V is TRBV6-1, with D possibly TRBD1 on 5 matching bases. In germline, CDR1 is MNHNS, CDR2 SASEGT. The V gene lost 3 bases and the J gene lost 2 bases, with 20 bases spanning the gap. This CDR3 is built from 17 residues. The CDR3 loop is CASSDPLRGRVPYEQYF. CDR3 coding DNA: TGTGCCAGCAGTGATCCCCTTCGAGGCAGGGTGCCCTACGAGCAGTACTTC.

V is TRBV29-1 and J is TRBJ1-1, with a weak D call TRBD1 (5 bases). Trimming left V 4 bases short and J 1 base short, with 13 bases between. The CDR3 sequence is 14 residues long. Germline CDR1 SQVTM, CDR2 ANQGSEA. The CDR3, as DNA: TGCAGCGTTGTGATTGGGGCCGGGAACACTGAAGCTTTCTTT. Translated, it gives CSVVIGAGNTEAFF.

Here the CDR3 reads CASSSLVWDGDEKLFF. CDR3 sequence (DNA): TGTGCCAGTAGTTCTTTAGTGTGGGACGGAGATGAAAAACTGTTTTTT. The chain carries TRBV19 and TRBJ1-4; D might be TRBD1 (5 bases). With 5 bases removed from V and 6 bases from J, the gap between germline ends came to 19 bases. This CDR3 is built from 16 residues. Germline V lookup: CDR1 LNHDA, CDR2 SQIVND (reference sequence).

This chain uses TRBV2 with TRBJ2-7; D call uncertain. CDR3 size: 14 residues. Germline CDR1 and CDR2: SNHLY and FYNNEI. Between the trimmed V and J ends, which lost 4 bases and 3 bases, there was a span of 13 bases. The CDR3 bases are TGTGCCAGCAGTGGTGGTAGTCGTCACTACGAGCAGTACTTC. Translated, it gives CASSGGSRHYEQYF.

The chain uses TRBV5-1 and TRBJ2-7; 8 bases map to TRBD1. Germline V gene sequence: CDR1 SGHRS, CDR2 YFSETQ. Losses at the gene ends were 4 bases for V and 9 bases for J; bases not matched to a gene: 9. This CDR3 is built from 13 residues. Here the CDR3 reads CASSEFGRGPQYF. In nucleotides, the CDR3 is TGCGCCAGCAGCGAGTTTGGCAGGGGGCCGCAGTACTTC.

Details on this clone: Other DNA sequences in this sample translate to the same CDR3. The gene calls are TRBV28 and TRBJ2-3; D is unclear. This CDR3 spans 11 amino acids. Trimming took 6 bases from V and 3 from J, leaving 4 bases between them. Germline V gives CDR1 MDHEN, CDR2 SYDVKM. The CDR3 loop reads CASRLTDTQYF. CDR3 in DNA: TGTGCCAGCAGGCTAACAGATACGCAGTATTTT.

Only one count was recorded for this clone. This chain connects TRBV6-1 to TRBJ1-5; D remains unclear. V gave up 4 bases and J gave up 4 bases, with 8 bases separating them. The germline V gene has CDR1 MNHNS and CDR2 SASEGT. The CDR3 has 13 residues. CDR3 DNA: TGTGCCAGCAGTGTAAGCAGAAATCAGCCCCAGCATTTT. It translates to CASSVSRNQPQHF.

This clone appeared once. The J gene is TRBJ1-2, the V gene TRBV11-1; TRBD1 might be the D (5 bases). The length of the CDR3 is 13 residues. In germline, CDR1 is SGHAT, CDR2 FQDESV (reference sequence). V was pared by 2 bases and J by 6 bases, with 10 bases between. The CDR3 sequence is CASSLPDKNGYTF. Here the CDR3 DNA reads TGTGCCAGCAGCTTACCGGACAAGAATGGCTACACCTTC.

Of note for this clone: This sample includes further DNA sequences coding for the same CDR3. The chain uses TRBV18 and TRBJ2-7; D gene uncertain. The V gene lost 0 bases and the J gene lost 4 bases, with 7 bases spanning the gap. CDR1 and CDR2 from the germline V gene are KGHSH and LQKENI. The CDR3 length is 13 residues. The CDR3 region is CASSPPSAYEQYF. The CDR3 region has the DNA TGTGCCAGCTCACCACCCTCGGCGTACGAGCAGTACTTC.

This chain joins TRBV18 and TRBJ2-1; no reliable D call. Germline assignment: CDR1 KGHSH and CDR2 LQKENI. CDR3 length: 14 amino acids. Trimming removed 0 bases from V and 6 bases from J, with 9 bases in between. The CDR3 spells CASSPPEKGNEQFF. The CDR3 coding sequence is TGTGCCAGCTCACCACCGGAAAAGGGCAATGAGCAGTTCTTC.

Comments on this clone: In the same sample, other DNA sequences code for this CDR3. CDR3 DNA sequence: TGCGCCAGCAGTCTGGGGGGTAGCTCCTACAATGAGCAGTTCTTC. It is translated as CASSLGGSSYNEQFF. The chain links TRBV5-1 to TRBJ2-1; a weak D match, TRBD2 (6 bases). Trimming shortened V by 5 bases and J by 0 bases, and 12 bases separated the two germline ends. Germline lookup yields CDR1 SGHRS and CDR2 YFSETQ. The CDR3 extends over 15 amino acids.